The rows below give T cell receptor beta chains drawn from one sample of a study of T cell responses to AZD1222 COVID-19 vaccine. The protocol was immunoSEQ multiplex PCR, while the TCRdb copy is restricted to in-frame clones and leaves out a portion. The sample includes 90,000 to 120,000 clones, 70% to 90% of them seen just once. The sample here was peripheral blood, taken on day 0 of AZD1222 vaccination. The receptors shown here come from an adult in good health. Both conserved end residues are part of each CDR3. Each record gives: J gene, clone size, V gene, D gene, CDR3 protein, CDR3 DNA. D genes are given only for firm matches. Size is stated for part of the rows, as once, few or many counts, or as a class when the clone is expanded.

TRBJ2-7 NA TRBV5-6 NA CASSLFSEPYEQYF TGTGCCAGCAGCTTATTTTCAGAGCCTTACGAGCAGTACTTC
TRBJ1-2 NA TRBV6-2/TRBV6-3 NA CASSSGPALNYGYTF TGTGCCAGCAGTTCCGGTCCGGCCTTAAACTATGGCTACACCTTC
TRBJ1-4 NA TRBV3-1/TRBV3-2 NA CASSPGRQLTNEKLFF TGTGCCAGCAGCCCAGGGAGACAGCTAACTAATGAAAAACTGTTTTTT
TRBJ1-4 NA TRBV9 NA CASSARFLKDEKLFF TGTGCCAGCAGCGCCCGCTTCCTGAAGGATGAAAAACTGTTTTTT
TRBJ2-2 NA TRBV7-2 NA CASSFNQGTGELFF TGTGCCAGCAGCTTCAATCAGGGTACCGGGGAGCTGTTTTTT
TRBJ2-5 NA TRBV5-6 NA CASSPRSSQETQYF TGTGCCAGCAGCCCAAGGAGCTCCCAAGAGACCCAGTACTTC
TRBJ2-1 NA TRBV25-1 NA CASSDTPGYNEQFF TGTGCCAGCAGTGACACGCCGGGCTACAATGAGCAGTTCTTC
TRBJ1-2 once TRBV6-2/TRBV6-3 NA CASSSTYGYTF TGTGCCAGCAGTTCGACATATGGCTACACCTTC
TRBJ1-4 NA TRBV11-3 NA CASSPTNSGNEKLFF TGTGCCAGCAGCCCGACAAATTCAGGGAATGAAAAACTGTTTTTT
TRBJ2-7 NA TRBV5-1 TRBD1 CASSWGTGKWNEQYF TGCGCCAGCAGCTGGGGGACAGGAAAGTGGAACGAGCAGTACTTC
TRBJ2-7 NA TRBV3-1/TRBV3-2 TRBD2 CASSQRSLAGGYEQYF TGTGCCAGCAGCCAACGGTCACTAGCGGGAGGCTACGAGCAGTACTTC
TRBJ1-3 NA TRBV18 NA CASSPDSPGNTIYF TGTGCCAGCTCACCCGACAGTCCTGGAAACACCATATATTTT
TRBJ1-3 NA TRBV10-3 NA CAISDPLGGNTIYF TGTGCCATCAGTGACCCCCTAGGGGGAAACACCATATATTTT
TRBJ1-2 NA TRBV6-2/TRBV6-3 NA CASSLDRGRGYTF TGTGCCAGCAGTTTGGACCGGGGCCGAGGCTACACCTTC
TRBJ2-2 NA TRBV30 TRBD2 CAWSVRAGEVDTGELFF TGTGCCTGGAGTGTACGGGCGGGAGAGGTCGACACCGGGGAGCTGTTTTTT
TRBJ2-2 NA TRBV27 TRBD1 CASSSRQGGDGELFF TGTGCCAGCAGTTCCAGACAGGGGGGTGACGGGGAGCTGTTTTTT
TRBJ1-5 NA TRBV3-1/TRBV3-2 TRBD1 CASSQDSGQAYSNQPQHF TGTGCCAGCAGCCAAGACTCAGGACAGGCATATAGCAATCAGCCCCAGCATTTT
TRBJ2-5 NA TRBV7-6 TRBD2 CASSLGAGVKGETQYF TGTGCCAGCAGCTTAGGCGCGGGAGTAAAGGGAGAGACCCAGTACTTC
TRBJ2-3 NA TRBV7-3 TRBD1 CASSLRDRGVADTQYF TGTGCCAGCAGCTTAAGGGACAGGGGAGTTGCAGATACGCAGTATTTT
TRBJ1-2 few TRBV6-5 NA CASSYDGSNYGYTF TGTGCCAGCAGTTACGACGGTTCTAACTATGGCTACACCTTC
TRBJ2-1 NA TRBV24-1 NA CATSDYGRADEQFF TGTGCCACCAGTGATTACGGCAGGGCGGATGAGCAGTTCTTC
TRBJ2-1 NA TRBV5-1 NA CASSLEGSKGQFF TGCGCCAGCAGCTTGGAGGGCAGTAAGGGGCAGTTCTTC
TRBJ2-7 NA TRBV27 TRBD1 CASSFQTGGPYEQYF TGTGCCAGCAGTTTTCAGACAGGGGGCCCCTACGAGCAGTACTTC
TRBJ2-5 once TRBV7-9 TRBD2 CASSLRGAGLQETQYF TGTGCCAGCAGCTTAAGGGGAGCGGGGCTCCAAGAGACCCAGTACTTC
TRBJ1-1 NA TRBV12-3/TRBV12-4 NA CASSNRDRDEAFF TGTGCCAGCAGTAACCGGGACCGAGATGAAGCTTTCTTT
TRBJ2-3 NA TRBV14 NA CASSQDRGPDTQYF TGTGCCAGCAGCCAAGATCGGGGCCCAGATACGCAGTATTTT
TRBJ2-1 NA TRBV7-3 TRBD2 CASSFGGGFYNEQFF TGTGCCAGCAGCTTTGGGGGAGGGTTCTACAATGAGCAGTTCTTC
TRBJ2-7 NA TRBV14 TRBD1 CASGGQTYEQYF TGTGCCAGTGGGGGACAGACCTACGAGCAGTACTTC
TRBJ2-2 few TRBV3-1/TRBV3-2 TRBD1 CASSQDKGTGPGELFF TGTGCCAGCAGCCAAGATAAGGGGACAGGGCCCGGGGAGCTGTTTTTT
TRBJ1-4 NA TRBV9 TRBD1 CASSSRDRGNEKLFF TGTGCCAGCAGCTCTCGGGACAGGGGTAACGAAAAACTGTTTTTT
TRBJ2-7 once TRBV9 TRBD2 CASSVGLAGGRGYEQYF TGTGCCAGCAGCGTAGGGCTAGCGGGAGGGCGGGGCTACGAGCAGTACTTC
TRBJ2-7 NA TRBV19 TRBD1 CASSLGQGVFSYEQYF TGTGCCAGTAGTCTGGGACAGGGGGTTTTCTCCTACGAGCAGTACTTC
TRBJ2-1 NA TRBV14 NA CASSQVNEQFF TGTGCCAGCAGCCAAGTCAATGAGCAGTTCTTC
TRBJ1-4 NA TRBV5-1 NA CASRPQGLNEKLFF TGCGCCAGCAGACCCCAGGGACTTAATGAAAAACTGTTTTTT
TRBJ2-1 NA TRBV28 NA CASKAGTSNDEQFF TGTGCCAGCAAAGCCGGGACGTCCAACGATGAGCAGTTCTTC
TRBJ1-5 NA TRBV28 NA CASSTQRVYPHF TGTGCCAGCAGCACCCAACGGGTTTACCCGCATTTT
TRBJ2-7 NA TRBV7-2 TRBD2 CASSTRTSGKGEQYF TGTGCCAGCAGCACTCGGACTAGCGGGAAGGGCGAGCAGTACTTC